This T cell receptor beta chain was sequenced during a study of T-cell memory formation after mild COVID-19. Study information: Largely donor-specific TCR clusters were found.

General study results and limits: Mostly located in CM and EM were contracting CD4+ clones, with contracting CD8+ clones located in EMRA.

This clonotype was picked up a small number of times. Its antigen is undetermined. Germline values: CDR1 DFQATT, CDR2 SNEGSKA (reference sequence). The CDR3 sequence is 12 residues long. Deletions cut 0 bases from V and 10 bases from J, with 12 bases between. One entry per CDR3 protein, called by TCRdb with MiXCR from the 5' RACE reads. The sample yields about 400,000 distinct CDR3 sequences, about a sixth seen once. This receptor was obtained from a man in his late teens or twenties who had mild COVID-19 (a few samples of this study predate the infection). Cell type and time point are not known. Sequenced material: PBMCs or a T cell subset sorted from them (not recorded which). This sequence joins TRBV20-1 and TRBJ2-5; D is ambiguous. CDR3 sequence (DNA): TGCAGTGCTAGAGAGGTCTCCCCGGGCCAGTACTTC. The encoded protein is CSAREVSPGQYF.